The 20 T cell receptor beta chains reported below all come from one sample, sequenced in a study of T-cell memory formation after mild COVID-19. TCRdb recomputed calls from the 5' RACE reads with MiXCR, one row per CDR3 protein. The profile shows roughly 310,000 distinct CDR3 sequences, about a sixth of them singletons. The material sequenced was PBMCs or a T cell subset sorted from them (not recorded which). All receptors derive from a man aged 18-30 years who had mild COVID-19 (a few samples of this study predate the infection). Cell type and time point are not known.

This clonotype was seen a few times. The chain has TRBV20-1 and TRBJ2-1; TRBD2 matches 13 bases. J lost 5 bases, V lost 5 bases, and 6 bases had no gene match. The CDR3 covers 15 residues. The germline V gene encodes CDR1 DFQATT and CDR2 SNEGSKA (reference sequence). CDR3 protein: CSAWTGLAGDNEQFF. The CDR3 DNA is TGCAGTGCTTGGACCGGACTAGCGGGGGACAATGAGCAGTTCTTC.

This clonotype came up a few times. This chain links TRBV20-1 with TRBJ1-3, with D uncertain. CDR3 size: 17 residues. Germline assignment: CDR1 DFQATT and CDR2 SNEGSKA (reference sequence). Trimming cost V 3 bases and J 0 bases, with 18 bases left between them. CDR3 sequence: CSARSFVDGSSGNTIYF. For the CDR3, the DNA is TGCAGTGCTAGGTCCTTTGTCGACGGGAGCTCTGGAAACACCATATATTTT.

The rearrangement uses TRBV7-3 and TRBJ2-4; D is possibly TRBD2 (5 bases). CDR3 length equals 13 residues. V was cut by 1 base and J by 8 bases, with 9 bases left in between. The germline V gene has CDR1 SGHTA and CDR2 FQGTGA. DNA of the CDR3: TGTGCCAGCAGCTTAAGGCCCGGGGACATTCAGTACTTC. This gives the protein CASSLRPGDIQYF.

This clonotype was detected only a few times. V usage is TRBV6-5 and J usage is TRBJ2-1, with 8 bases that match TRBD2. Germline assignment: CDR1 MNHEY and CDR2 SVGAGI. The CDR3 spans 17 residues. Losses at the gene ends were 5 bases for V and 8 bases for J; bases not matched to a gene: 17. The CDR3 spells CASSPAQAGAWWYEQFF. In DNA, the CDR3 is TGTGCCAGCAGTCCCGCCCAAGCGGGGGCCTGGTGGTATGAGCAGTTCTTC.

This clonotype has just a few counts. CDR3 in amino acids: CASSQGVLNTEAFF. The CDR3 coding sequence is TGCGCCAGCAGCCAGGGGGTCCTCAACACTGAAGCTTTCTTT. The chain is built from TRBV4-3 and TRBJ1-1, with D possibly matching TRBD1 (5 bases). CDR1 LGHNA and CDR2 YSLEER come from the germline V gene. Trimming shortened V by 3 bases and J by 2 bases, and 10 bases separated the two germline ends. The CDR3 has 14 residues.

The rearrangement joins TRBV18 to TRBJ2-7; either TRBD1 or TRBD2 may fit D (5 bases each). The ends were cut back, 3 bases at V and 7 bases at J, with 16 bases in the middle. The germline V gene has CDR1 KGHSH and CDR2 LQKENI. CDR3 length: 14 amino acids. The CDR3 nucleotides are TGTGCCAGCTCACCGGGACGGCGTACTTGGGAGCAGTACGTC. Its protein is CASSPGRRTWEQYV.

This clonotype was counted between two and nine times. The chain couples TRBV24-1 to TRBJ2-3; TRBD2 matches 7 bases. CDR3 length equals 17 residues. Looked up from germline, CDR1 is KGHDR and CDR2 is SFDVKD. V trimming: 4 bases; J trimming: 0 bases; junction bases outside the gene matches: 9. The CDR3 coding sequence is TGTGCCACCAGTGACCCGGGGGGACTATCTAGCACAGATACGCAGTATTTT. This encodes CATSDPGGLSSTDTQYF.

The rearrangement links TRBV14 to TRBJ2-1, with 12 bases lining up with TRBD2. The CDR3 spans 17 residues. V lost 0 bases, J lost 7 bases, and 7 bases stayed unmatched. From germline, CDR1 is SGHDN and CDR2 FVKESK. In DNA, the CDR3 is TGTGCCAGCAGCCAAGAAATTCGGACTAGCGGGGTGAATGAGCAGTTCTTC. Protein product: CASSQEIRTSGVNEQFF.

J is TRBJ1-6 and V is TRBV6-5; D is uncertain. V shed 2 bases and J shed 0 bases, with 5 bases lying between them. The CDR3 consists of 15 residues. Looked up from germline, CDR1 is MNHEY and CDR2 is SVGAGI. The DNA of the CDR3 is TGTGCCAGCAGTTACCGCAGCTCCTATAATTCACCCCTCCACTTT. This encodes CASSYRSSYNSPLHF.

The chain employs TRBV5-1 and TRBJ1-1, with D perhaps TRBD1 (5 bases). V dropped 4 bases and J dropped 0 bases, with 13 bases sitting between them. In germline, CDR1 is SGHRS, CDR2 YFSETQ. The CDR3 consists of 15 residues. The CDR3 DNA reads as TGCGCCAGCAGCCCGCGGGGGAGGGTGAACACTGAAGCTTTCTTT. Protein sequence: CASSPRGRVNTEAFF. Filled out from reference TRBV5-1 and TRBJ1-1, the complete variable domain reads KAGVTQTPRYLIKTRGQQVTLSCSPISGHRSVSWYQQTPGQGLQFLFEYFSETQRNKGNFPGRFSGRQFSNSRSEMNVSTLELGDSALYLCASSPRGRVNTEAFFGQGTRLTVV.

The chain's CDR3 is CASSYWGRRASHSPLHF. The CDR3 DNA sequence: TGTGCCAGCAGTTACTGGGGCCGTAGGGCATCCCATTCACCCCTCCACTTT. This sequence joins TRBV6-5 and TRBJ1-6; tentatively, D is TRBD1 (5 bases). CDR1 and CDR2 (germline): MNHEY, SVGAGI. This CDR3 has 17 amino acids. Trimming cost V 1 base and J 8 bases, with 18 bases left between them.

This clonotype was observed many times. The rearrangement links TRBV28 to TRBJ1-6; D not resolved. This CDR3 has 15 residues. Germline-derived CDR1 and CDR2 are MDHEN and SYDVKM. The ends were cut back, 6 bases at V and 0 bases at J, with 9 bases in the middle. The CDR3 reads CASSPRGSYNSPLHF. CDR3 nucleotides: TGTGCCAGCAGCCCTCGGGGCTCCTATAATTCACCCCTCCACTTT.

This clonotype appeared a few times. The rearrangement joins TRBV5-6 to TRBJ2-3, with 8 bases lining up with TRBD2. The CDR3 is 17 residues long. CDR1 is SGHDT and CDR2 is YYEEEE in the germline V gene. V shed 4 bases and J 1 base; nucleotides not matched to a gene: 11. The CDR3 coding sequence is TGTGCCAGCAGCAATCGCCGGGGGCGGGGGGGCACAGATACGCAGTATTTT. Translation gives CASSNRRGRGGTDTQYF.

This clonotype has a count of ten or more. This sequence joins TRBV4-1 and TRBJ2-5, with a weak D call TRBD1 (7 bases). Trimming removed 6 bases at V and 4 bases at J, with 15 bases between. CDR1 is MGHRA, CDR2 YSYEKL, per germline. This CDR3 region has 14 residues. The CDR3: CASSSEGAVETQYF. CDR3 nucleotide sequence: TGCGCCAGCAGTTCGGAGGGGGCCGTAGAGACCCAGTACTTC.

Many counts were recorded for this clonotype. The rearrangement joins TRBV5-1 to TRBJ1-1; 8 bases are shared with TRBD1. Germline assignment: CDR1 SGHRS and CDR2 YFSETQ. Trimming took 7 bases from V and 0 from J; bases not matched to a gene: 8. This CDR3 has 15 residues. CDR3 sequence: CASSQGAAMNTEAFF. The DNA of the CDR3 is TGCGCCAGCTCTCAGGGGGCCGCCATGAACACTGAAGCTTTCTTT.

The V gene is TRBV27, the J gene TRBJ1-1; no definite D call. CDR3 length equals 13 residues. Trimming removed 4 bases from V and 4 bases from J, with 10 bases in between. Germline lookup yields CDR1 MNHEY and CDR2 SMNVEV (reference sequence). The DNA for the CDR3 is TGTGCCAGCAGTTACAGCGGAAGCACTGAAGCTTTCTTT. Protein sequence: CASSYSGSTEAFF.

This chain links TRBV6-2 or TRBV6-3 with TRBJ1-1; no clear D. Trimming cost V 0 bases and J 5 bases, with 16 bases left between them. CDR1 is MNHEY, CDR2 SVGEGT, per germline. The CDR3 sequence is 16 residues long. The CDR3 nucleotides read TGTGCCAGCAGTTACTCGAACGGTCGGAGTTGGACTGAAGCTTTCTTT. Amino acids: CASSYSNGRSWTEAFF.

This clonotype was seen many times. The chain joins TRBV7-2 to TRBJ2-5; D is ambiguous. Trimming shortened V by 2 bases and J by 2 bases, and 12 bases separated the two germline ends. The CDR3 runs 15 residues. Germline CDR1 SGHTA, CDR2 FQGNSA. CDR3 coding DNA: TGTGCCAGCAGCTTAATCTCAGACCAACAAGAGACCCAGTACTTC. As protein: CASSLISDQQETQYF.

J is TRBJ1-1 and V is TRBV21-1. TRBV21-1 is a pseudogene locus. The CDR3 spans 19 residues. DNA for the CDR3: TGTGCCAGCAGCAAATTTTTTGTTTGGGGACTCATGGAGAACACTGAAGCTTTCTTT. This encodes CASSKFFVWGLMENTEAFF.

The chain has TRBV7-2 and TRBJ2-7; D ambiguous. The V gene lost 3 bases and the J gene lost 2 bases, with 14 bases spanning the gap. The germline V gene has CDR1 SGHTA and CDR2 FQGNSA. This CDR3 comprises 15 residues. For the CDR3, the DNA is TGTGCCAGCAGCTTTGGACGCCAAATGCCCTACGAGCAGTACTTC. Protein sequence: CASSFGRQMPYEQYF.